This T cell receptor (beta chain) was sequenced during a study of T-cell reconstitution after alpha-beta-depleted transplantation in children. Findings of the study overall: It was surviving recipient T cells and thymic progenitors that gave some patients high TCRbeta diversity at day 60. When one year had passed after transplant, most T-cell counts and diversity came from newly produced T cells. Alpha-beta T cells present about two months after transplant were reported to originate from several hundred expanded graft clones.

Trimming shortened V by 1 base and J by 2 bases, and 14 bases separated the two germline ends. CDR1 and CDR2 from the germline V gene are SGHTA and FQGNSA. CDR3 length: 16 residues. Ten or more counts support this clonotype. Its antigen is as yet unknown. Unique molecular identifiers tagged the TCRbeta library. From the PCR reads, TCRdb called clonotypes with MiXCR, one entry per CDR3 protein. The sample lists 140,000 or so distinct CDR3 sequences, 8.8% seen once, with around 18% in the top ten. The chain employs TRBV7-2 and TRBJ1-2, with a possible D match to TRBD1 (5 bases). The sample was PBMCs, mostly from graft donor cells, taken 180 days after TCRalphabeta/CD19-depleted stem cell transplant. The receptor was isolated from a female patient aged 2-10 years who had a stem cell transplant for congenital amegakaryocytic thrombocytopenia, so the T cells may come from the graft donor. CDR3: CASSLGAGLLNYGYTF. CDR3 nucleotides: TGTGCCAGCAGCTTAGGGGCAGGGCTGTTGAACTATGGCTACACCTTC. Complete variable domain (other parts from reference TRBV7-2 and TRBJ1-2): GAGVSQSPSNKVTEKGKDVELRCDPISGHTALYWYRQSLGQGLEFLIYFQGNSAPDKSGLPSDRFSAERTGGSVSTLTIQRTQQEDSAVYLCASSLGAGLLNYGYTFGSGTRLTVV.